These T cell receptor beta chains were read from a single sample in a study of early T cells in non-severe SARS-CoV-2 infection. Each CDR3 protein gets one entry after TCRdb re-called the 5' RACE reads with MiXCR. The sample consists of fewer than 85,000 distinct CDR3 sequences, roughly 9.4% of them appearing once. The material sequenced was whole blood. The receptors originated from an adult who was a healthcare worker with PCR-confirmed SARS-CoV-2 infection or an uninfected control (not recorded which). The CDR3 runs from the conserved cysteine through the conserved F or W. The D gene is left open where the match is weak. Not all rows give a size; the values are once, few, many and, for expanded clones, a class.

CDR3 DNA	CDR3 protein	D gene	V gene	J gene	clone size
TGTGCCATCAGTCCAGGGACGCTTAATTCACCCCTCCACTTT	CAISPGTLNSPLHF	-	TRBV10-3	TRBJ1-6	once
TGTGCCAGCACCCATGCGGGGGTGGGTCAATCGGCCGGGGAGCTGTTTTTT	CASTHAGVGQSAGELFF	TRBD2	TRBV27	TRBJ2-2	many
TGTGCCAGTTGTTCCCGACAGGGGTCGAATCAGCCCCAGCATTTT	CASCSRQGSNQPQHF	TRBD1	TRBV28	TRBJ1-5	many
TGCGCCAGCAGCTTGAGGGCGGGACCCGCAGATACGCAGTATTTT	CASSLRAGPADTQYF	-	TRBV5-1	TRBJ2-3	-
TGTGCCAGCAGCTCCACTAGCGGGAGGGCGGATACGCAGTATTTT	CASSSTSGRADTQYF	TRBD2	TRBV7-8	TRBJ2-3	many
TGCGCCAGCAGGTCGGACTATGAGCAGTTCTTC	CASRSDYEQFF	-	TRBV5-1	TRBJ2-1	few
TGCAGTGCTCGGACCTCAGCGGGAGTCGGGTCCGAGCAGTACTTC	CSARTSAGVGSEQYF	TRBD2	TRBV20-1	TRBJ2-7	few
TGTGCCAGCATCAAGGGACAGACCACAGATACGCAGTATTTT	CASIKGQTTDTQYF	TRBD1	TRBV12-3/TRBV12-4	TRBJ2-3	many
TGTGCCAGCAGTGACTCGGGGGGCTCTGGGGCCAACGTCCTGACTTTC	CASSDSGGSGANVLTF	-	TRBV6-4	TRBJ2-6	-
TGTGCCAGCAGTTTCTCGGACAGGGATAATTCACCCCTCCACTTT	CASSFSDRDNSPLHF	TRBD1	TRBV28	TRBJ1-6	many
TGCAGTGCTAGACTAGCGGATTATGAGCAGTACTTC	CSARLADYEQYF	TRBD2	TRBV20-1	TRBJ2-7	-
TGTGCCAGCAGCCACGGTTGGCGGGAGGTATACAATGAGCAGTTCTTC	CASSHGWREVYNEQFF	TRBD2	TRBV5-6	TRBJ2-1	many
TGCGCCACCTCAACCAGCGGGAGTGAGAATGAGCAGTTCTTC	CATSTSGSENEQFF	TRBD2	TRBV5-1	TRBJ2-1	-
TGCAGCGTAGTGCACAAGGCCAGCACCTATGGCTACACCTTC	CSVVHKASTYGYTF	-	TRBV29-1	TRBJ1-2	-
TGTGCCAGCGGAAGGACTGGAGGTGGCCGGGAGCTGTTTTTT	CASGRTGGGRELFF	-	TRBV6-1	TRBJ2-2	-
TGCAGTGCTAGGAACGGGAGGGCCGTGAATACGCAGTATTTT	CSARNGRAVNTQYF	TRBD2	TRBV20-1	TRBJ2-3	many
TGCGCCAGCAGGGCCCTTTCGAACACTGAAGCTTTCTTT	CASRALSNTEAFF	-	TRBV10-2	TRBJ1-1	many
TGTGCCAGCGCCAACAGGGTTGGAGCTGTTCGGCAGTGGTTCTTC	CASANRVGAVRQWFF	-	TRBV7-3	TRBJ2-1	many
TGTGCCAGCAGCTTAGCCCGATCGCGGGAGTCAGCCGAGCAGTACTTC	CASSLARSRESAEQYF	TRBD2	TRBV7-9	TRBJ2-7	few
TGTGCCATCAGTGTTCGGGGGGCCAGCGGGAGGGCCTACACAGATACGCAGTATTTT	CAISVRGASGRAYTDTQYF	TRBD2	TRBV10-3	TRBJ2-3	few
TGTGCCAGCAGACAGGGGGGAGAGGGCACAGATACGCAGTATTTT	CASRQGGEGTDTQYF	TRBD1	TRBV27	TRBJ2-3	few
TGTGCCAGCAGCTCGCCAACCGGGACTAGGACCCCATACAATGAGCAGTTCTTC	CASSSPTGTRTPYNEQFF	TRBD2	TRBV7-8	TRBJ2-1	many
TGTGCCTGGAGTGTAACAATCTCGCGTGAAGCTTTCTTT	CAWSVTISREAFF	-	TRBV30	TRBJ1-1	-
TGTGCCAGCTCAACGACTTCTAGTGAAGTACCCGGGGAGCTGTTTTTT	CASSTTSSEVPGELFF	-	TRBV18	TRBJ2-2	-
TGTGCCAGCAGTTACTCGACCCCCTCGGGGGGATGCGAGCAGTACTTC	CASSYSTPSGGCEQYF	TRBD2	TRBV6-5	TRBJ2-7	-
TGTGCCAGCAGTGAGGTCAGCTCCAATCAGCCCCAGCATTTT	CASSEVSSNQPQHF	-	TRBV2	TRBJ1-5	-
TGCAGTGCTAGTTACAGGCATACAATAAACACTGAAGCTTTCTTT	CSASYRHTINTEAFF	-	TRBV20-1	TRBJ1-1	many
TGTGCCAGCAGTTCCTCAGCGGGAGGGGCCTACAATGAGCAGTTCTTC	CASSSSAGGAYNEQFF	TRBD2	TRBV27	TRBJ2-1	few
TGTGCCAGCAGTTATCTGTGGGCGACAGGGGAGACCCAGTACTTC	CASSYLWATGETQYF	TRBD1	TRBV28	TRBJ2-5	-
TGTGCCAGCACCCGGAACCCCTACGAGCAGTACTTC	CASTRNPYEQYF	-	TRBV28	TRBJ2-7	-
TGTGCCAGCAGCTTAGCTTCTCTTGTGGACTACGAGCAGTACTTC	CASSLASLVDYEQYF	-	TRBV7-6	TRBJ2-7	many
TGCAGTGCCTCCAGACTAGCGGGAGTCCAGTCCTACGAGCAGTACTTC	CSASRLAGVQSYEQYF	TRBD2	TRBV20-1	TRBJ2-7	few
TGTGCCAGCTCGCCGGGCTTCCAGGACACTGAAGCTTTCTTT	CASSPGFQDTEAFF	-	TRBV18	TRBJ1-1	many
TGTGCCTGCAGTTTTCTAGCGGGAGGAAAAGGCAATGAGCAGTTCTTC	CACSFLAGGKGNEQFF	TRBD2	TRBV28	TRBJ2-1	-
TGTGCCAGCAGCCAAGAGTTGGGGCTTCCTAACACCGGGGAGCTGTTTTTT	CASSQELGLPNTGELFF	-	TRBV14	TRBJ2-2	few
TGTGCCAGCAGTCCCACCCCCCGGGTTTCAGGAGAGCAGTACTTC	CASSPTPRVSGEQYF	-	TRBV27	TRBJ2-7	-
TGTGCCAGCAGTTTAATCGCTAGCTCCTACAATGAGCAGTTCTTC	CASSLIASSYNEQFF	-	TRBV12-3/TRBV12-4	TRBJ2-1	few
TGTGCCACCAGTGGCCCGGGACTAGCGGGTAGGGATGAGCAGTTCTTC	CATSGPGLAGRDEQFF	TRBD2	TRBV24-1	TRBJ2-1	-
TGCGCCAGCAGGCCCGGACTAGCGAGCCAAGAGACCCAGTACTTC	CASRPGLASQETQYF	TRBD2	TRBV5-1	TRBJ2-5	few
TGTGCCACCAGCAGAGGTTCCCTGGGGGCCGGGGAGCTGTTTTTT	CATSRGSLGAGELFF	-	TRBV15	TRBJ2-2	many
TGTGCCAGCCGACCGACAGGGGGGGGTCCCGAGCAGTACTTC	CASRPTGGGPEQYF	TRBD1	TRBV27	TRBJ2-7	many
TGCGCCAGCAGCTCCACAGGGGACTGGGTCATTCAGTACTTC	CASSSTGDWVIQYF	-	TRBV5-1	TRBJ2-4	-
TGTGCCACCAGTTATAAGGGGTTCAATGAGCAGTTCTTC	CATSYKGFNEQFF	-	TRBV24-1	TRBJ2-1	many
TGTGCCAGCAGTGACCCAGCCGTCAACCAAGAGACCCAGTACTTC	CASSDPAVNQETQYF	-	TRBV2	TRBJ2-5	few
TGCAGTGCTAGAGATTGGGGGCAGGGAAACGAGCAGTACTTC	CSARDWGQGNEQYF	-	TRBV20-1	TRBJ2-7	many
TGTGCCAGCAGCCGGGACCCCCAGGGGGGTTTACAGCCCCAGCATTTT	CASSRDPQGGLQPQHF	TRBD1	TRBV4-2	TRBJ1-5	many
TGTGCCAGCAGTGAGGGGGTCCTCCAGTCGGCCCAGCATTTT	CASSEGVLQSAQHF	-	TRBV6-1	TRBJ1-5	many
TGCAGTGCTAGATCTGGGACTAGCCCAGGGATCTATGAGCAGTTCTTC	CSARSGTSPGIYEQFF	TRBD2	TRBV20-1	TRBJ2-1	many
TGTGCCACCACCAAGTTCGGGTACGAGCAGTACTTC	CATTKFGYEQYF	-	TRBV24-1	TRBJ2-7	-
TGTGCCAGTCTCCGGGCCCCAAATCGCGCGGATACGCAGTATTTT	CASLRAPNRADTQYF	-	TRBV28	TRBJ2-3	-
TGCAGTGCTAGAGCTTTTAGCGGGACCTACAATGAGCAGTTCTTC	CSARAFSGTYNEQFF	TRBD2	TRBV20-1	TRBJ2-1	many
TGTGCCAGCAGCGCGGGACCAGCTAACTATGGCTACACCTTC	CASSAGPANYGYTF	-	TRBV9	TRBJ1-2	many
TGTGCCAGCAGCCAACGGCCGTTGCTGGGGCAGGGGGGCGAGCAGTACTTC	CASSQRPLLGQGGEQYF	-	TRBV3-1	TRBJ2-7	-
TGTGCCAGCAGCTCAGTCCTAGAGACGGTCACCGGGGAGCTGTTTTTT	CASSSVLETVTGELFF	-	TRBV7-9	TRBJ2-2	many